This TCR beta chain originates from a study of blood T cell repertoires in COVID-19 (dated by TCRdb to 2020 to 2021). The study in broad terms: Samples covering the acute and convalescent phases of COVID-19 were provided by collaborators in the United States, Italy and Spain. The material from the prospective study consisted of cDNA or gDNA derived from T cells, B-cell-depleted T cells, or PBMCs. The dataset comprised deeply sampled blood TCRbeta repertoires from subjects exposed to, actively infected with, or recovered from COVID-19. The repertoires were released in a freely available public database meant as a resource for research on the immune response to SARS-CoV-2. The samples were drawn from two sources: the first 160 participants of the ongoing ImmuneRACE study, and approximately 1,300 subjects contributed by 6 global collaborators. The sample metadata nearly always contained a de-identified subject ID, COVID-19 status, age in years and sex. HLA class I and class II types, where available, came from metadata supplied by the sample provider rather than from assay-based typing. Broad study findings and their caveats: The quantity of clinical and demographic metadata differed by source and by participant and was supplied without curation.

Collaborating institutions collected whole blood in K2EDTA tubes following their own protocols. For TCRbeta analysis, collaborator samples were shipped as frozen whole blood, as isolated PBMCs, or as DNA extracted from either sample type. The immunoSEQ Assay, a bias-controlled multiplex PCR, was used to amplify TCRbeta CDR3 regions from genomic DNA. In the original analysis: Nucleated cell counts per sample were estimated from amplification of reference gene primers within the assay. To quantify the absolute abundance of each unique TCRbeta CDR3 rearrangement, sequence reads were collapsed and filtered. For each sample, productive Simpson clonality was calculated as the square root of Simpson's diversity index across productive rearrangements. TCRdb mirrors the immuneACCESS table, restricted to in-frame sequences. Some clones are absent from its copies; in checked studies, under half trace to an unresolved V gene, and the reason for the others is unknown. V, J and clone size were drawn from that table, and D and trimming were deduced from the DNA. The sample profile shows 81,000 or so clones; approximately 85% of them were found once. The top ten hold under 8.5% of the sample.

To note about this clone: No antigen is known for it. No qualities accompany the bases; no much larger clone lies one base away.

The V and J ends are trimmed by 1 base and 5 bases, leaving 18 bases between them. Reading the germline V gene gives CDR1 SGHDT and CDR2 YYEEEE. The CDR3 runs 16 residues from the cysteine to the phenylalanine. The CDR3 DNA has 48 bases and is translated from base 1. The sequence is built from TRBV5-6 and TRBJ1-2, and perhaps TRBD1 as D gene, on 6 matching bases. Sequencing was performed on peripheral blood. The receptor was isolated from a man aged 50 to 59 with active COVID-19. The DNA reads TGTGCCAGCAGCTTGTCCGGATCAGGGGAGCTTTATGGCTACACCTTC. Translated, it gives CASSLSGSGELYGYTF.